This T cell receptor (beta chain) originates from a study of T cell changes during pregnancy in multiple sclerosis. The CDR3 covers 15 residues. J was trimmed by 3 bases and V by 2 bases; bases with no gene match: 6. Per germline, CDR1 MNHEY and CDR2 SVGAGI. The data were produced by immunoSEQ multiplex PCR, yet TCRdb's version contains in-frame clones alone and is incomplete. The table lists tens of thousands of clones, around 90% of them singletons, with roughly an eighth in the top ten. The material was CD8+ T cells from peripheral blood mononuclear cells, obtained after pregnancy. The TCR originated in a female donor with multiple sclerosis, enrolled in a pregnancy study. J is TRBJ1-2 and V is TRBV6-5; 7 bases are shared with TRBD1. CDR3 coding DNA: TGTGCCAGCAGTTACCGGGACAGCGCACACTATGGCTACACCTTC. Translated, it gives CASSYRDSAHYGYTF.